This T cell receptor (beta chain) originates from a study of identical twins. This clonotype has only a few counts. Each CDR3 protein gets one entry after TCRdb re-called the 5' RACE reads with MiXCR. Among about 660,000 distinct CDR3 sequences listed, 8% to 9% were seen once. All donors were healthy, and all were Caucasian. The sample was also reused in another study, on yellow fever vaccine responses in identical twins.

This TCR came from a woman younger than 30 in good health. Sequencing used PBMCs.

This CDR3 is CASSPTTGLGEQYF. The CDR3 DNA follows: TGCGCCAGCAGCCCCACGACAGGGCTGGGCGAGCAGTACTTC. The rearrangement links TRBV4-3 to TRBJ2-7; TRBD1 matches at 7 bases. This CDR3 has 14 amino acids. Looked up from germline, CDR1 is LGHNA and CDR2 is YSLEER. V lost 4 bases and J lost 6; bases outside the gene matches: 9.